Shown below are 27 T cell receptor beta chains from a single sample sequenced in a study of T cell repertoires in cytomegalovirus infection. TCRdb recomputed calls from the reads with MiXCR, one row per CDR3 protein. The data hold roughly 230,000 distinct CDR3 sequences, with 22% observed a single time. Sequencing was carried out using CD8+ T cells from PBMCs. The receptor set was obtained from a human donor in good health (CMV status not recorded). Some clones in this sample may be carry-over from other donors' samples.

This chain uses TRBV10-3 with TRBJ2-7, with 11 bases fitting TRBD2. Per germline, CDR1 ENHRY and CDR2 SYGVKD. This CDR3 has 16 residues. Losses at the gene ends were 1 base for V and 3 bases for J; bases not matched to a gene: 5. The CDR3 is CAISELLAGGFYEQYF. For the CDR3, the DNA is TGTGCCATCAGTGAGTTGCTAGCGGGGGGCTTCTACGAGCAGTACTTC.

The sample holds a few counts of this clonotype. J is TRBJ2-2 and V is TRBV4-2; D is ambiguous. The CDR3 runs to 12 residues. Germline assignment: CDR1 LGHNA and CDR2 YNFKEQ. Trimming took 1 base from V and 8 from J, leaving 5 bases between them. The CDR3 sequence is CASSQGEGELFF. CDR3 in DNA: TGTGCCAGCAGCCAAGGCGAGGGGGAGCTGTTTTTT.

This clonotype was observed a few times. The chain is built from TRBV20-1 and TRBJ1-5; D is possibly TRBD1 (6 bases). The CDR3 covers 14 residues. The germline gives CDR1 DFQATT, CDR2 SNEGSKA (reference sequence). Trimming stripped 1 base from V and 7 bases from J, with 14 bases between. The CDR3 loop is CSARGTDGGQPQHF. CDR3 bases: TGCAGTGCTAGAGGGACAGACGGCGGCCAGCCCCAGCATTTT.

As DNA, the CDR3 is TGTGCCAGCAGTCCGTGGGGTAGCGGGCCCACGGGCGAGCAGTACTTC. Translation gives CASSPWGSGPTGEQYF. This chain uses TRBV2 with TRBJ2-7; 7 bases agree with TRBD2. The CDR3 covers 16 residues. Germline V gene data show CDR1 as SNHLY and CDR2 as FYNNEI. Unmatched junction bases numbered 16, after V lost 5 bases and J lost 6 bases. The whole variable domain, filled in from reference TRBV2 and TRBJ2-7, reads EPEVTQTPSHQVTQMGQEVILRCVPISNHLYFYWYRQILGQKVEFLVSFYNNEISEKSEIFDDQFSVERPDGSNFTLKIRSTKLEDSAMYFCASSPWGSGPTGEQYFGPGTRLTVT.

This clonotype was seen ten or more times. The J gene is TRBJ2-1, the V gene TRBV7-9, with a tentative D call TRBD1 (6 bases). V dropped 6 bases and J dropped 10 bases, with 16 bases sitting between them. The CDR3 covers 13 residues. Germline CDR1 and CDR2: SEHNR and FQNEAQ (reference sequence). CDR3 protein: CASRSDTGWEQFF. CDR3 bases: TGTGCCAGCAGATCGGACACAGGGTGGGAGCAGTTCTTC.

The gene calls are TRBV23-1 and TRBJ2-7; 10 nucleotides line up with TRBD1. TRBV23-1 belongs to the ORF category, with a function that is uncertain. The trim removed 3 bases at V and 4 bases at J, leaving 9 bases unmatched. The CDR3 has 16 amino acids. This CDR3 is CASSQNGTGVVYEQYF. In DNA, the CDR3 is TGCGCCAGCAGTCAGAACGGGACAGGGGTTGTTTACGAGCAGTACTTC.

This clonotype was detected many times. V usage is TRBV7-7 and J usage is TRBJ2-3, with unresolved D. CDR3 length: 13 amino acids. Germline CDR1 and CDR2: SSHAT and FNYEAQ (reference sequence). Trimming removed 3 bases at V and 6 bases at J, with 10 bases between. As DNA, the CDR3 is TGTGCCAGCAGCTTGGACCTGGGCGATACGCAGTATTTT. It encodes CASSLDLGDTQYF. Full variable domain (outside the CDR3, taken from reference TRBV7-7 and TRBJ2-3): GAGVSQSPRYKVTKRGQDVTLRCDPISSHATLYWYQQALGQGPEFLTYFNYEAQPDKSGLPSDRFSAERPEGSISTLTIQRTEQRDSAMYRCASSLDLGDTQYFGPGTRLTVL.

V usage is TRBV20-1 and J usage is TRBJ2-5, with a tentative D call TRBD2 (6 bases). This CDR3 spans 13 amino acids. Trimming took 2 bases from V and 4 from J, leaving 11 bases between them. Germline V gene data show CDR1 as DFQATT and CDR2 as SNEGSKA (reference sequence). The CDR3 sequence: CSARMWGGETQYF. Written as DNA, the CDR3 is TGCAGTGCTAGAATGTGGGGAGGAGAGACCCAGTACTTC.

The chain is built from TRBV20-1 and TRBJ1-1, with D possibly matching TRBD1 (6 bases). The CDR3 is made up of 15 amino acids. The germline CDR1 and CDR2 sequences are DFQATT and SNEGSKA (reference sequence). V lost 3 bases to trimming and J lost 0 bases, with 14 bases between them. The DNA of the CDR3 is TGCAGTGCTAGCCCCCGACAGGTCTTGAACACTGAAGCTTTCTTT. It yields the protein CSASPRQVLNTEAFF.

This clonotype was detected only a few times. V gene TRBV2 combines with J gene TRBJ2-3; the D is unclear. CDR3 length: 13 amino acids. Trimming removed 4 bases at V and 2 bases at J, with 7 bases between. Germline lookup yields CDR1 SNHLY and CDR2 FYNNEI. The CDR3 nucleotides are TGTGCCAGCAGTGTCCTGATCACAGATACGCAGTATTTT. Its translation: CASSVLITDTQYF. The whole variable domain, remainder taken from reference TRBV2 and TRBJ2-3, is EPEVTQTPSHQVTQMGQEVILRCVPISNHLYFYWYRQILGQKVEFLVSFYNNEISEKSEIFDDQFSVERPDGSNFTLKIRSTKLEDSAMYFCASSVLITDTQYFGPGTRLTVL.

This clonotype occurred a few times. Here the CDR3 DNA reads TGTGCCAGCAGCGCGACAGCAACAAGCAATCAGCCCCAGCATTTT. As protein: CASSATATSNQPQHF. The chain carries TRBV2 and TRBJ1-5; possible D gene TRBD1, 5 bases. Germline lookup yields CDR1 SNHLY and CDR2 FYNNEI. This CDR3 spans 15 amino acids. V lost 6 bases and J 1 base, leaving 13 bases between the germline ends.

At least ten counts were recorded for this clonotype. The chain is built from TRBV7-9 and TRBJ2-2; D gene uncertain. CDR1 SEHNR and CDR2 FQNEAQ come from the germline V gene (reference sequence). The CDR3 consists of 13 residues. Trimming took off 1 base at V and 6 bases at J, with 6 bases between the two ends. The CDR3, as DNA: TGTGCCAGCAGCTTAGGGGCGGCCGGGGAGCTGTTTTTT. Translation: CASSLGAAGELFF.

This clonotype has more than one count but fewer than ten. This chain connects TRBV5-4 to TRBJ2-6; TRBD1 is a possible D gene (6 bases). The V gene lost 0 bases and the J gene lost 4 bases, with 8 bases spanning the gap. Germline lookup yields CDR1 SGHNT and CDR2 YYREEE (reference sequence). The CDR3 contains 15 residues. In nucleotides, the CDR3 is TGTGCCAGCAGCTTGGTGGGGGCCGGGGCCAACGTCCTGACTTTC. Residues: CASSLVGAGANVLTF.

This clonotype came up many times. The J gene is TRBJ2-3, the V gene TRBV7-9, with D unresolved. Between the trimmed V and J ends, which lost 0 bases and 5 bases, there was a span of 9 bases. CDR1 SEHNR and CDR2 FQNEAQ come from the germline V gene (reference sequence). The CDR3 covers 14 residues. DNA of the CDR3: TGTGCCAGCAGCTTAGCCTCGGACCGAGATACGCAGTATTTT. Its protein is CASSLASDRDTQYF.

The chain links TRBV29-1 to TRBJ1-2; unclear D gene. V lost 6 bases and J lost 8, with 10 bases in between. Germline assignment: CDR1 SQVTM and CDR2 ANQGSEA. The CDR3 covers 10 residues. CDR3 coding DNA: TGCAGCGTGGTCTCCGAAGGCTACACCTTC. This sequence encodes CSVVSEGYTF.

As DNA, the CDR3 is TGTGCCACCAAAGGGGGTGGCAATCAGCCCCAGCATTTT. Amino acids: CATKGGGNQPQHF. This chain uses TRBV15 with TRBJ1-5, with TRBD1 as a possible D gene (6 bases). This CDR3 is built from 13 residues. Deletions cut 7 bases from V and 2 bases from J, with 9 bases between. Germline CDR1 is LNHNV and CDR2 is YYDKDF (reference sequence).

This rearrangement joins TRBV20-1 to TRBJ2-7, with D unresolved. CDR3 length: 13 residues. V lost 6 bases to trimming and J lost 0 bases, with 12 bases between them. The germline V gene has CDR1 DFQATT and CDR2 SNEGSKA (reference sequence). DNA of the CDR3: TGCAGTGCCGACCAGACCAGCTCCTACGAGCAGTACTTC. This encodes CSADQTSSYEQYF.

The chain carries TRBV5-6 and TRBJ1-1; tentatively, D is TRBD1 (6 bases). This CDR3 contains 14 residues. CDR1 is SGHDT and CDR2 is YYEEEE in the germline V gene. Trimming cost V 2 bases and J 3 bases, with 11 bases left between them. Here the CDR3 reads CASSFGTMYTEAFF. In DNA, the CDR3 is TGTGCCAGCAGCTTCGGGACAATGTACACTGAAGCTTTCTTT.

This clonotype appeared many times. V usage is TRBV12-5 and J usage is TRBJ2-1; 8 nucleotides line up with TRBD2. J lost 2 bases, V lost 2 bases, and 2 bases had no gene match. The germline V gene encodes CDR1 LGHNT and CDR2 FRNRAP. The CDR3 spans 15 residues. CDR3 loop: CASGLTGGAYNEQFF. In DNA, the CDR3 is TGTGCTAGTGGTTTGACGGGAGGGGCCTACAATGAGCAGTTCTTC.

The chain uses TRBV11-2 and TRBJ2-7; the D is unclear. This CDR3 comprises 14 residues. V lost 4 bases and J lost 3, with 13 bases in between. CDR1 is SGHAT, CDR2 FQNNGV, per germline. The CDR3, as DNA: TGTGCCAGCAGCTCCGGTATGGTAGGCTACGAGCAGTACTTC. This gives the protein CASSSGMVGYEQYF.

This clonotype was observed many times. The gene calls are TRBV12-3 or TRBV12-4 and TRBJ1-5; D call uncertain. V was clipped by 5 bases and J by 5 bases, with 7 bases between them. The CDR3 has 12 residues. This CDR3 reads CASSALDQPQHF. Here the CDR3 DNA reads TGTGCCAGCAGTGCTTTAGATCAGCCCCAGCATTTT.

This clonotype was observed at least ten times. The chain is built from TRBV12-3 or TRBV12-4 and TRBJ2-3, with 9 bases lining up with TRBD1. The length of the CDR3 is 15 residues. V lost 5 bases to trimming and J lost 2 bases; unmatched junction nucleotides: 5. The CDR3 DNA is TGTGCCAGCAGTCCGGGGACAGGGTCCACAGATACGCAGTATTTT. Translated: CASSPGTGSTDTQYF.

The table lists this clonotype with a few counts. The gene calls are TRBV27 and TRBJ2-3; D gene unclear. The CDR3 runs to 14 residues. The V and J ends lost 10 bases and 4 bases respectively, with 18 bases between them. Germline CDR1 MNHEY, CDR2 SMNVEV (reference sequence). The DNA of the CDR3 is TGTGCCACCAGCCTTCCCGGATCCCCAGATACGCAGTATTTT. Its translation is CATSLPGSPDTQYF.

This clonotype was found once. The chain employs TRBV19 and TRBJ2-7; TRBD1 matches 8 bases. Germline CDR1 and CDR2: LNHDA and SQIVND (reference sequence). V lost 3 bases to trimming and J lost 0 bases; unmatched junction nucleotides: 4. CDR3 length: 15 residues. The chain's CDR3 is CASSIGQGASYEQYF. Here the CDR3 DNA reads TGTGCCAGTAGTATCGGACAGGGTGCCTCCTACGAGCAGTACTTC. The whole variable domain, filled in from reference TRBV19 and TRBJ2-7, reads DGGITQSPKYLFRKEGQNVTLSCEQNLNHDAMYWYRQDPGQGLRLIYYSQIVNDFQKGDIAEGYSVSREKKESFPLTVTSAQKNPTAFYLCASSIGQGASYEQYFGPGTRLTVT.

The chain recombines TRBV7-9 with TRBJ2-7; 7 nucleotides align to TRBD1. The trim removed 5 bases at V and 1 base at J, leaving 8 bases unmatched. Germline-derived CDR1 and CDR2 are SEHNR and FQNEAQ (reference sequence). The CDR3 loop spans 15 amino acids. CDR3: CASSPRTGRSYEQYF. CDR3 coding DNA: TGTGCCAGCAGCCCGCGGACAGGTAGATCCTACGAGCAGTACTTC.

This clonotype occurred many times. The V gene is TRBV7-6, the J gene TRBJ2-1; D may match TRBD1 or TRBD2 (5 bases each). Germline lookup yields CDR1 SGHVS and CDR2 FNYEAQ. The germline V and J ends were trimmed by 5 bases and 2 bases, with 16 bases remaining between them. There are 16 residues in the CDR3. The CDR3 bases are TGTGCCAGCAGCCCAGACCCGGGACGACCCTACAATGAGCAGTTCTTC. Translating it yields CASSPDPGRPYNEQFF.

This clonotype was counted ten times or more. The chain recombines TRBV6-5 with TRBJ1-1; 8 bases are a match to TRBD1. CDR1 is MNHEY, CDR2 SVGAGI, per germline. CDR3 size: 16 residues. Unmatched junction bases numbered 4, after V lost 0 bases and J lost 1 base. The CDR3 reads CASSYSTGAGNTEAFF. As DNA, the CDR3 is TGTGCCAGCAGTTACTCGACAGGGGCCGGGAACACTGAAGCTTTCTTT.